This T cell receptor beta chain is from a study of identical twins. Overall study results and limits: Less excess twin sharing appeared in beta out-of-frame sequences. Alpha sequences out of frame and shared by twins had excess low generation probability. Analyses of zero insertions could be partly confounded by invariant MAIT and iNKT cells.

In germline, CDR1 is KGHDR, CDR2 SFDVKD. The CDR3 consists of 16 residues. V trimming: 3 bases; J trimming: 3 bases; junction bases outside the gene matches: 6. A single record per CDR3 protein comes from TCRdb applying MiXCR to the 5' RACE reads. The sample carries 700,000 to 950,000 distinct CDR3 sequences, roughly 12% recorded once. This clonotype was counted between two and nine times. What it recognizes is unknown. This sample was also put to use in a study of yellow fever vaccine responses in identical twins.

The rearrangement joins TRBV24-1 to TRBJ2-1, with 8 bases aligning to TRBD2. Specimen: PBMCs. The sequence was collected from a woman between 18 and 29 years old in good health. For the CDR3, the DNA is TGTGCCACCAGTGATCCAAGCGGGAGCGGCTACAATGAGCAGTTCTTC. It yields the protein CATSDPSGSGYNEQFF.